This record looks at one T cell receptor beta chain sequence and its context. This clone appeared a few times. This clone's antigen is unknown. No much larger clone exists at a distance of one base, and base qualities are not known. The immunoSEQ Assay, a bias-controlled multiplex PCR, was used to amplify TCRbeta CDR3 regions from genomic DNA. Turning to the authors' computational methods: The number of nucleated cells in each sample was estimated from the amplification of reference gene primers within the assay. Sequence reads were collapsed and filtered to measure the absolute abundance of every unique TCRbeta CDR3 rearrangement. For each sample, productive Simpson clonality was calculated as the square root of Simpson's diversity index over productive rearrangements. Not all clones reach the TCRdb copy of this immuneACCESS table, which keeps in-frame sequences only. Checked studies attribute under half of the gap to unresolved V genes and leave the rest unexplained. Clone size and V and J calls were adopted from that table, with D and trimming inferred from the DNA. The sample records about 160,000 clones, approximately 79% of which are singletons. The top ten clonotypes cover around 7% of the sample.

The CDR3 sequence holds 15 residues, the cysteine and phenylalanine included. Just CDR3 DNA is preserved here, 45 bases in frame from base 1. This sample is part of a study of blood T cell repertoires in COVID-19 (dated by TCRdb to about 2020). About the study as a whole: Samples covering the acute and convalescent phases of COVID-19 were provided by collaborators in the United States, Italy and Spain. Nearly every sample came with metadata listing a de-identified subject ID, COVID-19 status, age in years and sex. The samples were drawn from the first 160 participants of the ongoing ImmuneRACE study and from some 1,300 subjects provided by 6 global collaborators. The repertoires were released in a freely available public database intended as a resource for research on the immune response to SARS-CoV-2. The material from the prospective study consisted of cDNA or gDNA derived from T cells, B-cell-depleted T cells, or PBMCs. Deeply sampled blood TCRbeta repertoires from subjects exposed to, actively infected with, or recovered from COVID-19 were included in the dataset. HLA class I and class II types, where available, came from metadata supplied by the sample provider rather than from assay-based typing. Findings and caveats that apply to the study as a whole: The amount of clinical and demographic metadata varied by source and participant and was provided uncurated.

At one collaborating source in Seattle, patients were enrolled during active infection and were followed longitudinally through the course of disease. The collaborating institutions used their own protocols to collect whole blood in K2EDTA tubes. Collaborator samples were shipped for TCRbeta analysis as frozen whole blood, isolated PBMCs, or DNA extracted from either sample type. The clonotype comes from a woman aged 40 to 50 with COVID-19, enrolled during active disease. The chain couples TRBV21-1 to TRBJ1-4; the D call of TRBD1 is as the table states it, not checked on the DNA. TRBV21-1 is shown as a pseudogene. The specimen sequenced was peripheral blood. The CDR3: CASSLHRVAVVKLFF. The DNA sequence reads TGTGCCAGCAGCCTCCACAGGGTTGCAGTTGTAAAACTGTTTTTT.